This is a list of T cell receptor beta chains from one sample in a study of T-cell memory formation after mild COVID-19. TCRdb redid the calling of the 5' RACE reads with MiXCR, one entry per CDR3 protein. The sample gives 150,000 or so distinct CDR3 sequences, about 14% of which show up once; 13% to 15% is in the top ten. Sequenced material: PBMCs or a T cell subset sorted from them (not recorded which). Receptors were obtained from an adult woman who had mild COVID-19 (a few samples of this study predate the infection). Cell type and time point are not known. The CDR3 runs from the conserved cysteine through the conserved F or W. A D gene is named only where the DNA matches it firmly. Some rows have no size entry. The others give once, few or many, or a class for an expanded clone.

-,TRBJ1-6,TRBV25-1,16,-,TGTGCCAGCAGTGGTGGGGCCACGGCCGGGAATTCACCCCTCCACTTT,CASSGGATAGNSPLHF
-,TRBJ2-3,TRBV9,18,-,TGTGCCAGCAGCGCGGGGAACGAGGGGGAGACTAGCTCAGATACGCAGTATTTT,CASSAGNEGETSSDTQYF
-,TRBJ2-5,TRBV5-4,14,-,TGTGCCAGCAGAGAGATGACGGTGCAAGAGACCCAGTACTTC,CASREMTVQETQYF
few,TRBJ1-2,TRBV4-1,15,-,TGCGCCAGCAGCCAAGATCTGGTCTTAAGCTATGGCTACACCTTC,CASSQDLVLSYGYTF
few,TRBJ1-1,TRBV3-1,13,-,TGTGCCAGCAGCCAAGATTTCACAACTGAAGCTTTCTTT,CASSQDFTTEAFF
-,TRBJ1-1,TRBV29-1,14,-,TGCAGCGTTGAAGTCCAGGGGCGGAACACTGAAGCTTTCTTT,CSVEVQGRNTEAFF
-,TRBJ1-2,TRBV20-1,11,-,TGCAGTGCTAGGGGAGGGGATGGCTACACCTTC,CSARGGDGYTF
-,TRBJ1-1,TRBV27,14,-,TGTGCCAGCAGTTTAATGGGCAGCAGCACTGAAGCTTTCTTT,CASSLMGSSTEAFF
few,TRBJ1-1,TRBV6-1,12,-,TGTGCCAGCAGTGAAGTGACAGGCTGGGCTTTCTTT,CASSEVTGWAFF
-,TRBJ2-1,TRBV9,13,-,TGTGCCAGCAGCTCCCCCCCCTACAATGAGCAGTTCTTC,CASSSPPYNEQFF
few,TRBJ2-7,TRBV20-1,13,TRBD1,TGCAGTGCCAGTAGACAGGGGGTCTACGAGCAGTACTTC,CSASRQGVYEQYF
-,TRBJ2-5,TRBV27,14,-,TGTGCCAGCAGTTTATCGTTGGCGGGGGAGACCCAGTACTTC,CASSLSLAGETQYF
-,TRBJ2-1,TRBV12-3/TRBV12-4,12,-,TGTGCCAGCACGGCCCTCAACAATGAGCAGTTCTTC,CASTALNNEQFF
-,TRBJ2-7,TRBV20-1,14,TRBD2,TGCAGTGCCCGAACCGGGACTAGCGTTTACGAGCAGTACTTC,CSARTGTSVYEQYF
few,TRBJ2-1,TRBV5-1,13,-,TGCGCCAGCAGCTTGGAACGGGACAATGAGCAGTTCTTC,CASSLERDNEQFF
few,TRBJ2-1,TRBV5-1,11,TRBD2,TGCGCCAGCAAAGCGGGACGGGAGCAGTTCTTC,CASKAGREQFF
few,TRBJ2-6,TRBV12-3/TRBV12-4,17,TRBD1,TGTGCCAGCCGAAGACAGGGGGCGACTTCTGGGGCCAACGTCCTGACTTTC,CASRRQGATSGANVLTF
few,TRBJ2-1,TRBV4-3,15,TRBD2,TGCGCCAGCAGCCGGCTAGCGGGAGGGCCGAATGAGCAGTTCTTC,CASSRLAGGPNEQFF
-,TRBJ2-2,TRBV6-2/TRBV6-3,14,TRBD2,TGTGCCAGCAGCGGGACTAGTGTATCCGGGGAGCTGTTTTTT,CASSGTSVSGELFF
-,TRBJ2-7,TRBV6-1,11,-,TGTGCCAGCAGTGTCTTCTACGAGCAGTACTTC,CASSVFYEQYF
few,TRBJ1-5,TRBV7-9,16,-,TGTGCCAGCAGCTCAACAGGACAGCTTAGCAATCAGCCCCAGCATTTT,CASSSTGQLSNQPQHF
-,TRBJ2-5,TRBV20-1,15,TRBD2,TGCAGTGCTCAGGGGGCTAGCGGGGGACAAGAGACCCAGTACTTC,CSAQGASGGQETQYF
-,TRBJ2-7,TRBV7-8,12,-,TGTGCCAGCAGCTCGACAGCCTACGAGCAGTACTTC,CASSSTAYEQYF
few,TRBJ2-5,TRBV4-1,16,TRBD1,TGCGCCAGCAGCCCCATACCGGGACAGGGACGAGAGACCCAGTACTTC,CASSPIPGQGRETQYF
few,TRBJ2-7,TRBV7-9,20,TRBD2,TGTGCCAGCAGCTTAAGAGGTGGACTAGCGGGAGCTGGGAGTTACTACGAGCAGTACTTC,CASSLRGGLAGAGSYYEQYF
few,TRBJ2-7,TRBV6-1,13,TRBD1,TGTGCCGTCCGGGCAGGGGGCTTGGACGAGCAGTACTTC,CAVRAGGLDEQYF
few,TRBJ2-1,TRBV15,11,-,TGTGCCACCAGCAGAAGGACTGAGCAGTTCTTC,CATSRRTEQFF
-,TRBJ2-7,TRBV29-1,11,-,TGCAGCGTCGGCGACTACTACGAGCAGTACTTC,CSVGDYYEQYF
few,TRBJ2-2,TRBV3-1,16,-,TGTGCCAGCAGCCTCCTGGGCGGAACTAACACCGGGGAGCTGTTTTTT,CASSLLGGTNTGELFF
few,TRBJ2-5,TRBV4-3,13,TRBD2,TGCGCCAGCAGCTACGGGGGGGGAGAGACCCAGTACTTC,CASSYGGGETQYF
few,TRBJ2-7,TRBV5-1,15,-,TGCGCCAGCAGCTTGGGGCAGGGTGGGTCCTACGAGCAGTACTTC,CASSLGQGGSYEQYF
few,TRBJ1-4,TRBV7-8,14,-,TGTGCCAGCAGCTCGGGCCTCAGGGGTGAAAAACTGTTTTTT,CASSSGLRGEKLFF
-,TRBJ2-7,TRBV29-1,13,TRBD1,TGCAGCGTTGAAAGGCAGGGGGCATACGAGCAGTACTTC,CSVERQGAYEQYF
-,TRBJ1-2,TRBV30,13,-,TGTGCCTACCGACTACAGGGATCCTATGGCTACACCTTC,CAYRLQGSYGYTF
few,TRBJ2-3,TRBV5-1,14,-,TGCGCCAGTACTGACGGGCTAGCGTCCTTTACGCAGTATTTT,CASTDGLASFTQYF
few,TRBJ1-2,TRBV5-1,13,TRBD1,TGCGCCAGCAGCTTTGACAGGGGGCTTGGCTACACCTTC,CASSFDRGLGYTF
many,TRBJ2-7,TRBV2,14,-,TGTGCCAGCAGTGAAAGTGGCTCGGTGGGCGAGCAGTACTTC,CASSESGSVGEQYF
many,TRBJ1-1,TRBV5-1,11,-,TGCGCCAGCAGCAGGGGCACTGAAGCTTTCTTT,CASSRGTEAFF
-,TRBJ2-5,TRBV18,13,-,TGTGCCAGCTCACCACCGGGCGTTGAGACCCAGTACTTC,CASSPPGVETQYF
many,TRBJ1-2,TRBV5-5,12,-,TGTGCCAGCAGCCCGGGGGTCTATGGCTACACCTTC,CASSPGVYGYTF
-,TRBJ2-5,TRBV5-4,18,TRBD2,TGTGCCAGCAGCTTCGGCGGGGCGCGCCACTCCGGGGGGGGGACCCAGTACTTC,CASSFGGARHSGGGTQYF
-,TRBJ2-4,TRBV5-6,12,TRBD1,TGTGCCAGCAGCTTGGGACAGGGGATTCAGTACTTC,CASSLGQGIQYF
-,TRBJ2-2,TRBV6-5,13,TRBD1,TGTGCCAGCGGACAGGGGGACACCGGGGAGCTGTTTTTT,CASGQGDTGELFF
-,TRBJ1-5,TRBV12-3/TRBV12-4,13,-,TGTGCCAGCACCCTCCAGGGCAATCAGCCCCAGCATTTT,CASTLQGNQPQHF
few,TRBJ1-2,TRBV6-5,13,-,TGTGCCAGCAGTACACGGGGGCTTAGTGGCTACACCTTC,CASSTRGLSGYTF